This T cell receptor (beta chain) was identified in a study of vaccination and CD4 T cells after COVID-19. Findings and caveats of the study: Only post-vaccination samples contained a median approximately 84% of the reactive clones in convalescent patients. When vaccine-specific clones from convalescent patients were examined, 304 of 307 were spike mono-reactive. The rise in median SARS-CoV-2-reactive clonotypes, from around 19 to 38, was not significant.

The CDR3 spans 15 residues. Deletions cut 10 bases from V and 10 bases from J, with 26 bases between. Germline values: CDR1 MNHNS, CDR2 SASEGT. This clonotype was detected only once. The antigen is not known. As to treatment: approximately 9-day PBMC culture with coronavirus spike peptide pools or control peptides (ViraFEST assay). After about eleven days of culture, CD4+ T cells were negatively selected. An Oncomine TCR Beta short-read assay was used to sequence the DNA from cultured CD4+ T cells. Each CDR3 protein is one row after TCRdb ran MiXCR on the PCR reads. Found here are approximately 12,000 distinct CDR3 sequences, approximately 53% of them singletons; the top ten hold 14% to 15%.

The sample was CD4+ T cells from blood, cultured in vitro. This rearrangement joins TRBV6-1 to TRBJ2-1, with D hard to call. This clonotype was sampled from a human donor who had recovered from COVID-19. The CDR3 reads CATQNFRTLTREQFF. For the CDR3, the DNA is TGTGCCACCCAAAATTTTAGGACCCTGACAAGAGAGCAGTTCTTC.